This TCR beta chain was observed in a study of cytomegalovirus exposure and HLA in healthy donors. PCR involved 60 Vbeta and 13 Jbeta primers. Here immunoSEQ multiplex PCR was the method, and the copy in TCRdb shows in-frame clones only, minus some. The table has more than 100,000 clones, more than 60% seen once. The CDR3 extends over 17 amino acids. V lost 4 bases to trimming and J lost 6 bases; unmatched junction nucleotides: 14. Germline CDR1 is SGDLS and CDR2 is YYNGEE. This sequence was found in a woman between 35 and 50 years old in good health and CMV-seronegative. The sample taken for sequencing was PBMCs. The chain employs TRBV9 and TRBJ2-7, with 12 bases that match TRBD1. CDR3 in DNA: TGTGCCAGCAGCAGACCCGGGACAGGGGGCTTTATGTCCGAGCAGTACTTC. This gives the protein CASSRPGTGGFMSEQYF.